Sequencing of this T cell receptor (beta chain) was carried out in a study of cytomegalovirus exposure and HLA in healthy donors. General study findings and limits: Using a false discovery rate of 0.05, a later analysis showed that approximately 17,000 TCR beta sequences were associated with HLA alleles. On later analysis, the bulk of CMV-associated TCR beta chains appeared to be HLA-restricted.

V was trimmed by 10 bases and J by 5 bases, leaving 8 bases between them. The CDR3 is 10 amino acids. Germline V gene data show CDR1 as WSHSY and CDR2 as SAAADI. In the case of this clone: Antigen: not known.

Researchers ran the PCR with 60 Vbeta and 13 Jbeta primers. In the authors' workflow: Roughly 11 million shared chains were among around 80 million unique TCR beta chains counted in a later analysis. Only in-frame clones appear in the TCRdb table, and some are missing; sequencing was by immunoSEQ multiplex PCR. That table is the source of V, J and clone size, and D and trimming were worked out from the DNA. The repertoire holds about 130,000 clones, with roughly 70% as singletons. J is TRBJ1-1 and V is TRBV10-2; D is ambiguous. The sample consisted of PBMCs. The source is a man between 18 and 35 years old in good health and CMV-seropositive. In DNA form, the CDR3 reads TGCGCCACCCGGGGTACTGAAGCTTTCTTT. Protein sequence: CATRGTEAFF.